Shown below are 13 T cell receptor beta chains from a single sample sequenced in a study of OX40 agonist ivuxolimab in advanced cancers. Profiled with immunoSEQ multiplex PCR; TCRdb holds only in-frame clones, not every one. The repertoire holds around 110,000 clones, with less than 95% as singletons. The source material was CD4+ or CD8+ T cells sorted from blood, sampled in a trial of the OX40 agonist ivuxolimab. Receptors originate from an adult with an advanced solid tumor such as melanoma, head and neck, liver or kidney cancer.

This clone was seen more than once but under ten times. V and J are TRBV27 and TRBJ1-5; D not certain. V was clipped by 4 bases and J by 0 bases, with 7 bases between them. The V gene's germline CDR1 is MNHEY and CDR2 SMNVEV (reference sequence). CDR3 size: 14 residues. CDR3 protein: CASSSGYSNQPQHF. CDR3 nucleotides: TGTGCCAGCAGTTCCGGCTATAGCAATCAGCCCCAGCATTTT.

The chain joins TRBV18 to TRBJ1-2, with a weak D call TRBD1 (5 bases). From germline, CDR1 is KGHSH and CDR2 LQKENI. Between the trimmed V and J ends, which lost 2 bases and 2 bases, there was a span of 12 bases. The CDR3 totals 15 residues. The CDR3 DNA is TGTGCCAGCTCACCAGGGACCGAACCCAACTATGGCTACACCTTC. Translating gives CASSPGTEPNYGYTF.

The chain combines TRBV4-2 with TRBJ2-3, with 9 bases that match TRBD2. From germline, CDR1 is LGHNA and CDR2 YNFKEQ. V was clipped by 2 bases and J by 1 base; unmatched bases: 7. The CDR3 is made up of 17 amino acids. CDR3 DNA sequence: TGTGCCAGCAGCCAAATTTTAGCGGGAGTGGGCACAGATACGCAGTATTTT. It specifies CASSQILAGVGTDTQYF.

CDR3 nucleotides: TGTGCCAGCAGCTTGAGGCGTAGGACGAGCTCCTACGAGCAGTACTTC. Translating it yields CASSLRRRTSSYEQYF. The chain employs TRBV5-6 and TRBJ2-7; D is uncertain. CDR1 and CDR2 (germline): SGHDT, YYEEEE. The CDR3 runs 16 residues. V was clipped by 1 base and J by 0 bases, with 14 bases between them.

This clone occurred a few times. The gene calls are TRBV19 and TRBJ1-5; D is uncertain. The CDR3 spans 13 residues. V was shortened by 2 bases and J by 7 bases, with 9 bases between the two germline ends. In germline, CDR1 is LNHDA, CDR2 SQIVND (reference sequence). CDR3 sequence reads: CASSISERQPQHF. Here the CDR3 DNA reads TGTGCCAGTAGTATATCAGAGAGGCAGCCCCAGCATTTT.

This clone was observed a single time. V is TRBV18 and J is TRBJ1-1; the D is unclear. CDR1 and CDR2 from the germline V gene are KGHSH and LQKENI. This CDR3 contains 13 residues. Trimming took 6 bases from V and 1 from J, leaving 9 bases between them. The CDR3 coding sequence is TGTGCCAGCTCCACGGGAAGGAACACTGAAGCTTTCTTT. Translated, it gives CASSTGRNTEAFF.

This chain links TRBV5-8 with TRBJ2-1; unclear D gene. This CDR3 has 13 amino acids. Germline V gene sequence: CDR1 SGHTS, CDR2 YDEGEE. V lost 4 bases and J lost 0, with 5 bases in between. CDR3 DNA: TGTGCCAGCAGCCTGAGCTCCTACAATGAGCAGTTCTTC. Translating it yields CASSLSSYNEQFF.

This clone was counted between two and nine times. V usage is TRBV6-5 and J usage is TRBJ1-5; a possible D gene is TRBD1 (5 bases). Germline V gene sequence: CDR1 MNHEY, CDR2 SVGAGI. This CDR3 region has 14 residues. The V gene lost 6 bases and the J gene lost 6 bases, with 15 bases spanning the gap. CDR3: CASSPAGRVQPQHF. CDR3 sequence (DNA): TGTGCCAGCAGCCCCGCGGGGCGTGTTCAGCCCCAGCATTTT.

The chain has TRBV7-3 and TRBJ2-7; a weak D match, TRBD2 (5 bases). With 3 bases removed from V and 6 bases from J, the gap between germline ends came to 9 bases. CDR1 and CDR2 (germline): SGHTA, FQGTGA. CDR3 length: 12 residues. CDR3 bases: TGTGCCAGCAGCTTTGGAGAGGGCGAGCAGTACTTC. It encodes CASSFGEGEQYF.

J is TRBJ2-7 and V is TRBV6-6; D might be TRBD1 (5 bases). Trimming took off 2 bases at V and 3 bases at J, with 11 bases between the two ends. There are 14 residues in the CDR3. Germline CDR1 and CDR2: MNHNY and SVGAGI (reference sequence). The CDR3 region is CASSYPSQGYEQYF. The DNA of the CDR3 is TGTGCCAGCAGTTACCCCTCCCAGGGCTACGAGCAGTACTTC.

The chain links TRBV25-1 to TRBJ1-3; D is possibly TRBD1 (5 bases). CDR1 and CDR2 (germline): MGHDK, SYGVNS. Trimming stripped 2 bases from V and 4 bases from J, with 6 bases between. This CDR3 has 13 amino acids. For the CDR3, the DNA is TGTGCCAGCAGTGAAGGGACCGGAAACACCATATATTTT. Translating gives CASSEGTGNTIYF.

The chain combines TRBV4-3 with TRBJ1-1; the D is unclear. V gave up 3 bases and J gave up 6 bases, with 14 bases separating them. The length of the CDR3 is 14 residues. Germline CDR1 reads LGHNA; CDR2 reads YSLEER. The chain's CDR3 is CASSQVTRHPEAFF. The CDR3, as DNA: TGCGCCAGCAGCCAGGTTACGCGGCACCCTGAAGCTTTCTTT.

The chain links TRBV4-3 to TRBJ1-2; D unresolved. Trimming pared 0 bases from V and 2 bases from J, leaving 10 bases between. The CDR3 has 15 residues. Germline assignment: CDR1 LGHNA and CDR2 YSLEER. The CDR3 region has the DNA TGCGCCAGCAGCCAAGAACTTGGGGTAAACTATGGCTACACCTTC. Protein: CASSQELGVNYGYTF.